Each of the 2 T cell receptor beta chains below was sequenced from the same sample in a study of blood T cell repertoires in COVID-19. Libraries were prepared by immunoSEQ multiplex PCR; TCRdb keeps only in-frame clonotypes and omits some of them. The sample includes under 150,000 clones, more than 70% of them seen just once. Sequencing used peripheral blood. These receptors were taken from a woman aged 70-85 years who had recovered from COVID-19.

The chain uses TRBV2 and TRBJ1-5, with 8 bases matching TRBD1. Looked up from germline, CDR1 is SNHLY and CDR2 is FYNNEI. The CDR3 is 14 amino acids. The V gene end was trimmed by 5 bases and the J gene end by 2 bases; junction bases not matched to a gene: 2. The CDR3 nucleotides are TGTGCCAGCAGTCAGACAGGGGGCAATCAGCCCCAGCATTTT. As protein: CASSQTGGNQPQHF.

The chain uses TRBV5-1 and TRBJ2-1; maybe TRBD1 (6 bases). Germline V gives CDR1 SGHRS, CDR2 YFSETQ. The CDR3 loop spans 15 amino acids. V was clipped by 0 bases and J by 3 bases, with 10 bases between them. CDR3 DNA sequence: TGCGCCAGCAGCTTGGTGGCGACAGGCTACAATGAGCAGTTCTTC. Its translation: CASSLVATGYNEQFF.